The TCR beta chain described here comes from a study of read filtering for tumor transcriptome and immune sequencing. Turning to the study itself: Mean patient age was roughly 66 years, range about 45 to 85; 17 male, 14 to 15 female. R-ISS stage counts were 8 for I, more than 15 for II, 6 or 7 for III. TCR-mapped reads were about 4 to 11 million with IR-seq versus about 80 to 1273 with RNA-seq.

This clonotype has more than one count but fewer than ten. Its antigen remains unidentified. A read error may explain this, as a much larger clone is one base away. This library used roughly 370 ng RNA and molecular barcoded adaptors spanning alpha/delta and beta/gamma chains. TCRdb processed the reads anew with MiXCR; each CDR3 protein has one entry. The sample includes 25,000 to 35,000 distinct CDR3 sequences, around 18% seen only once; the top ten take under 20%. This CDR3 spans 15 amino acids. Germline lookup yields CDR1 SEHNR and CDR2 FQNEAQ (reference sequence). Trimming removed 2 bases from V and 4 bases from J, with 13 bases in between. Findings and caveats of the study: IR-seq captured clonotypes deeper and more reliably than RNA-seq.

The receptor was derived from a donor at least 40 years old with multiple myeloma. The specimen sequenced was a population of CD138-negative cells sorted from bone marrow. The V and J genes are TRBV7-9 and TRBJ2-3; D not certain. CDR3 in DNA: TGTGCCAGCAGCTTAATGGCCAGCGACGCAGATACGCAGTATTTT. Residues: CASSLMASDADTQYF. Supplemented by reference TRBV7-9 and TRBJ2-3, the full variable domain reads DTGVSQNPRHKITKRGQNVTFRCDPISEHNRLYWYRQTLGQGPEFLTYFQNEAQLEKSRLLSDRFSAERPKGSFSTLEIQRTEQGDSAMYLCASSLMASDADTQYFGPGTRLTVL.